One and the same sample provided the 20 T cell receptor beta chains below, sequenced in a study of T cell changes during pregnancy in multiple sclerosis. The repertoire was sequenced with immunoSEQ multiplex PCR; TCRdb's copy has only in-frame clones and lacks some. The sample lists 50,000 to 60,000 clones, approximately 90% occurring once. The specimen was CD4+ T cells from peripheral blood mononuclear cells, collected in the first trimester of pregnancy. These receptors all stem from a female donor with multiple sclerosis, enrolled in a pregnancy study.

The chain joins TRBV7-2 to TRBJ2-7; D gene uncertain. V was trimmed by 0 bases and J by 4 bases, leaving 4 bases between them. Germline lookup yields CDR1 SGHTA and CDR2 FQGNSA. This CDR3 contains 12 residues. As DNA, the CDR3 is TGTGCCAGCAGCTTAGCCAATTACGAGCAGTACTTC. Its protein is CASSLANYEQYF.

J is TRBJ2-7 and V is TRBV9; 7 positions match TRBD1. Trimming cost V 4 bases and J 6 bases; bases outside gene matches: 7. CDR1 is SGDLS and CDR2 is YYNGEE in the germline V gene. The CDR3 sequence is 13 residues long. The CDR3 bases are TGTGCCAGCAGCTTTACAGGGGATCGCGAGCAGTACTTC. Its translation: CASSFTGDREQYF.

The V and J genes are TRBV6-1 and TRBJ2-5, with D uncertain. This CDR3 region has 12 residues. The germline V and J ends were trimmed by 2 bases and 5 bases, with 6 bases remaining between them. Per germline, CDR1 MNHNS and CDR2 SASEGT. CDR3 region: CASSEWAETQYF. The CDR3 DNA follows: TGTGCCAGCAGTGAATGGGCGGAGACCCAGTACTTC.

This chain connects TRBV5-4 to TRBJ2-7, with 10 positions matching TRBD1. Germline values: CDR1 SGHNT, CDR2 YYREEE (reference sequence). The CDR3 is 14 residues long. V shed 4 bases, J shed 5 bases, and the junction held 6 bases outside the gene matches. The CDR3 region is CASSRDRGLNEQYF. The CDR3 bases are TGTGCCAGCAGCAGAGACAGGGGGCTCAACGAGCAGTACTTC.

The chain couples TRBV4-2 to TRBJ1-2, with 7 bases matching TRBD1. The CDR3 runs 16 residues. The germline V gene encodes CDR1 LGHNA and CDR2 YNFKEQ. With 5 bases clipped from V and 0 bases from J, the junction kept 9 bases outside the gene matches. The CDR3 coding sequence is TGTGCCAGCAGCTTGGGTGACAGGGAGCCTAACTATGGCTACACCTTC. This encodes CASSLGDREPNYGYTF.

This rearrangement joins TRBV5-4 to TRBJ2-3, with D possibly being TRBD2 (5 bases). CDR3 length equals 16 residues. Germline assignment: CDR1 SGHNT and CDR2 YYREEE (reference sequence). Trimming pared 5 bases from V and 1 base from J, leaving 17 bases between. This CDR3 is CASRTKDSVRTDTQYF. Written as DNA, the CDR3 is TGTGCCAGCAGGACAAAGGATAGCGTACGCACAGATACGCAGTATTTT.

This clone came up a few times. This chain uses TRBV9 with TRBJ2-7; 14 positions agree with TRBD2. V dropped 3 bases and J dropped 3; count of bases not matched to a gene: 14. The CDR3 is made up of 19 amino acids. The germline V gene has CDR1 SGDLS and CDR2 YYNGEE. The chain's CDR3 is CASSALARLAGGPYYEQYF. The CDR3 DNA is TGTGCCAGCAGCGCATTAGCCCGACTAGCGGGAGGGCCATACTACGAGCAGTACTTC.

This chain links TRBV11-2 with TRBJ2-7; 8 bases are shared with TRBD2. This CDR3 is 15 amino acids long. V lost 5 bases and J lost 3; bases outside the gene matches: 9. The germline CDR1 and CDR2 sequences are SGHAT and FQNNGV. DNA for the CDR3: TGTGCCAGCAGCCCCAACTCCGGGACTAGCTACGAGCAGTACTTC. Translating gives CASSPNSGTSYEQYF.

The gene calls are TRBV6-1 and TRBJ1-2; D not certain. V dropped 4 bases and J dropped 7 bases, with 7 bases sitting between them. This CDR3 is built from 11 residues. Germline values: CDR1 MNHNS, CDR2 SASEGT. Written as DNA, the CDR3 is TGTGCCAGCAGTGTTGGGAGTGGCTACACCTTC. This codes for CASSVGSGYTF.

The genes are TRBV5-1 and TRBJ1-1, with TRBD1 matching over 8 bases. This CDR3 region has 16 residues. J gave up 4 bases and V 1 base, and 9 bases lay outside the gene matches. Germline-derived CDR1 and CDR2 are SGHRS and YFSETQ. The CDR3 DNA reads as TGCGCCAGCAGCTTGACAGGGGGGCTTGGTGGCACTGAAGCTTTCTTT. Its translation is CASSLTGGLGGTEAFF.

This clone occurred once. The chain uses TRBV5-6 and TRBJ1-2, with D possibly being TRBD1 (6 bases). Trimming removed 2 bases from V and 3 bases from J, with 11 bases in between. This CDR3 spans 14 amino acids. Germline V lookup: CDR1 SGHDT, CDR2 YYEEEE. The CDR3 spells CASSFQGPDYGYTF. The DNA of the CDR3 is TGTGCCAGCAGCTTTCAGGGGCCCGACTATGGCTACACCTTC. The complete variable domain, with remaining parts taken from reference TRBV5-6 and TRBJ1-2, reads DAGVTQSPTHLIKTRGQQVTLRCSPKSGHDTVSWYQQALGQGPQFIFQYYEEEERQRGNFPDRFSGHQFPNYSSELNVNALLLGDSALYLCASSFQGPDYGYTFGSGTRLTVV.

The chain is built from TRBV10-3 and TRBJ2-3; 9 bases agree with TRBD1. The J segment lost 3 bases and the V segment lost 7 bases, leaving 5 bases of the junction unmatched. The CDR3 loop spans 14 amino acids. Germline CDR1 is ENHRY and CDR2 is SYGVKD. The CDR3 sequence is CAITPGTGTDTQYF. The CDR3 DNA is TGTGCCATCACCCCCGGGACAGGGACAGATACGCAGTATTTT.

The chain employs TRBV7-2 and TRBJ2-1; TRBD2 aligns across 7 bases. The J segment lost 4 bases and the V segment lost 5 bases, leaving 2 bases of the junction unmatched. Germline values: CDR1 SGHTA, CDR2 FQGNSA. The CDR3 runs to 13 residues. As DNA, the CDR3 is TGTGCCAGCAGCCTTAGCGGGTACAATGAGCAGTTCTTC. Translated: CASSLSGYNEQFF.

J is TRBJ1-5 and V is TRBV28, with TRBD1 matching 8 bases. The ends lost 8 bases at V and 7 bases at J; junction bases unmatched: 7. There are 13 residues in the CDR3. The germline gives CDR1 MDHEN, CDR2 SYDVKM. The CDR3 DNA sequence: TGTGCCAGCCGGGACAGGCCGGAGCAGCCCCAGCATTTT. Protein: CASRDRPEQPQHF.

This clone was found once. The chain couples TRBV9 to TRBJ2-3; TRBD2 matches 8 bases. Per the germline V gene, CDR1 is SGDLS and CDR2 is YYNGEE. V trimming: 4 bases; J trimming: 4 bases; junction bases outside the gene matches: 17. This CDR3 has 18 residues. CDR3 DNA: TGTGCCAGCAGCCCCAGCCCCCCCGGGGGGGCTAGTTCAGATACGCAGTATTTT. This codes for CASSPSPPGGASSDTQYF. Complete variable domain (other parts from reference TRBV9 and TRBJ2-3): DSGVTQTPKHLITATGQRVTLRCSPRSGDLSVYWYQQSLDQGLQFLIQYYNGEERAKGNILERFSAQQFPDLHSELNLSSLELGDSALYFCASSPSPPGGASSDTQYFGPGTRLTVL.

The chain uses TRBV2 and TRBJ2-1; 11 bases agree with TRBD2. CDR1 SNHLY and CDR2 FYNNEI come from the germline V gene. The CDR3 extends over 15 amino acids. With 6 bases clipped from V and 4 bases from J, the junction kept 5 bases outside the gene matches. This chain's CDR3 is CASSATSGSYNEQFF. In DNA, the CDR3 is TGTGCCAGCAGCGCTACTAGCGGGAGTTACAATGAGCAGTTCTTC.

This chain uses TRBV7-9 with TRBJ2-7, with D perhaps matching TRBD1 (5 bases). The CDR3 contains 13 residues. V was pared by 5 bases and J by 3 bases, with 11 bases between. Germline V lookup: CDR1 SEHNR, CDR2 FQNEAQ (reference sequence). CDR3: CASSDSLGYEQYF. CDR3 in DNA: TGTGCCAGCAGCGACAGTTTGGGCTACGAGCAGTACTTC.

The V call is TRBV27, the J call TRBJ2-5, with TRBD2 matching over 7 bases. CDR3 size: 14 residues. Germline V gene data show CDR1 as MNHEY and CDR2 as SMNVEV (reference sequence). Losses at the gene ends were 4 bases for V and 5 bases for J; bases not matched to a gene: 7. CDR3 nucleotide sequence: TGTGCCAGCAGTTGGGGAGTGGGAGGGGAGACCCAGTACTTC. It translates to CASSWGVGGETQYF.

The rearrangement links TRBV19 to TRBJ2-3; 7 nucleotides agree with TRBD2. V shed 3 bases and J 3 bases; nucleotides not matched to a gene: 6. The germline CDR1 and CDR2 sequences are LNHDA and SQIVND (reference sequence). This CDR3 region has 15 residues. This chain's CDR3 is CASSMGGGSTDTQYF. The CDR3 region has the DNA TGTGCCAGTAGTATGGGCGGGGGAAGTACAGATACGCAGTATTTT.

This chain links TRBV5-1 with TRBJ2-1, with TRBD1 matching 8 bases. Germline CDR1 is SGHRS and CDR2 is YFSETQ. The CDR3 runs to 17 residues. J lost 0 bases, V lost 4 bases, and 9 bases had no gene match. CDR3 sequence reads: CASSLQGASRSYNEQFF. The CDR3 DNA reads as TGCGCCAGCAGCCTGCAGGGGGCTTCCCGCTCCTACAATGAGCAGTTCTTC.